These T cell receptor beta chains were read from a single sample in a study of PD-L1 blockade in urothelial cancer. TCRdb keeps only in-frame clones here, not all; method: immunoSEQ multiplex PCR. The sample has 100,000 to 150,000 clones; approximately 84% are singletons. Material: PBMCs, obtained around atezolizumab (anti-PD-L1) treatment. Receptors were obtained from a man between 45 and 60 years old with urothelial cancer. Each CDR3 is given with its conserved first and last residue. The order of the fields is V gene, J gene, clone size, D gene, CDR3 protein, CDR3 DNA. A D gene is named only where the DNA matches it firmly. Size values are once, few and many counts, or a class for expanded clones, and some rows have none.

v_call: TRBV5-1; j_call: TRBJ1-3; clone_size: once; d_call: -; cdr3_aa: CASSPRGQGSGNTIYF; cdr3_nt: TGCGCCAGCAGTCCCCGTGGGCAGGGCTCTGGAAACACCATATATTTT
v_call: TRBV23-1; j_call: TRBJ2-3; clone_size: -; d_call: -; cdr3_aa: CASSREQDPTDTQYF; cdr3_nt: TGCGCCAGCAGCCGTGAACAGGACCCCACAGATACGCAGTATTTT
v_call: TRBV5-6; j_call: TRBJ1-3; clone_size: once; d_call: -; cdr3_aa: CASSLGGAGNTIYF; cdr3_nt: TGTGCCAGCAGCTTGGGGGGGGCTGGAAACACCATATATTTT
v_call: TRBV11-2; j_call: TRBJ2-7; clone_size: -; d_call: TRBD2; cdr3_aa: CASSSLTSGNPYEQYF; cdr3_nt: TGTGCCAGCAGCTCCCTGACTAGCGGGAACCCCTACGAGCAGTACTTC
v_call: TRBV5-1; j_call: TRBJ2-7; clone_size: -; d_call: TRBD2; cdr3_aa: CASSLTSGSSHEQYF; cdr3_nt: TGCGCCAGCAGCCTAACTAGCGGGAGTTCCCACGAGCAGTACTTC
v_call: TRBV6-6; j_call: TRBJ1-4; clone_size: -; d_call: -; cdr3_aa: CASSFAGPMYEKLFF; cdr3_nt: TGTGCCAGCAGTTTCGCGGGCCCCATGTATGAAAAACTGTTTTTT
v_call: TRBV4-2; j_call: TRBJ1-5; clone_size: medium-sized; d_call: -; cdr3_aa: CASSPYRAGQVPQHF; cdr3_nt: TGTGCCAGCAGCCCGTACAGGGCCGGACAAGTGCCCCAGCATTTT
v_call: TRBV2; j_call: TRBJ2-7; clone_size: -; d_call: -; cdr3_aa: CASSLGTPPYEQYF; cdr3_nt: TGTGCCAGCAGCCTCGGGACACCTCCCTACGAGCAGTACTTC
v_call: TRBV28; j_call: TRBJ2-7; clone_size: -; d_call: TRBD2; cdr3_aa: CASSLSVRTSGNFEQYF; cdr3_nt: TGTGCCAGCAGTTTATCAGTCCGGACTAGCGGGAACTTTGAGCAGTACTTC
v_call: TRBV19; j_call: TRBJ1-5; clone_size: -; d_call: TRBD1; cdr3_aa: CASSDRGNSNQPQHF; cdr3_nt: TGTGCCAGTAGCGACAGGGGTAATAGCAATCAGCCCCAGCATTTT
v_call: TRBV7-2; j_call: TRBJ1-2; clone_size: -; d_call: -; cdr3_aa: CASSPTGSANYGYTF; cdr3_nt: TGTGCCAGCAGCCCGACAGGCTCCGCTAACTATGGCTACACCTTC
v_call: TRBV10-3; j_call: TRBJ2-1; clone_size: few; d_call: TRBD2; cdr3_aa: CAISESAPLARSQRGEQFF; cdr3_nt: TGTGCCATCAGTGAGTCAGCCCCACTAGCGCGCTCGCAAAGGGGTGAGCAGTTCTTC